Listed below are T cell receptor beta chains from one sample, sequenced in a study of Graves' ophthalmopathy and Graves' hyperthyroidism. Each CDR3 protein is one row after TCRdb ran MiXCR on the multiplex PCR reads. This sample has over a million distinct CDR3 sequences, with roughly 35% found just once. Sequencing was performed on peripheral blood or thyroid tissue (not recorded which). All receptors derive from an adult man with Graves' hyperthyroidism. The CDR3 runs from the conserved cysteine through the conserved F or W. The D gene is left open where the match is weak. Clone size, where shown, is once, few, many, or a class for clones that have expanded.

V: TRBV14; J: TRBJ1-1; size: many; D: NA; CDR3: CASSQLGHREAFF; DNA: TGTGCCAGCAGCCAACTGGGACACCGTGAAGCTTTCTTT
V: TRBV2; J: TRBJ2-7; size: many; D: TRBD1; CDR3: CASSDDRGSEYF; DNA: TGTGCCAGCAGTGATGACAGGGGAAGCGAGTACTTC
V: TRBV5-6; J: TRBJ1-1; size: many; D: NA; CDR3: CASRNGMNTEAFF; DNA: TGTGCCAGCAGAAACGGGATGAACACTGAAGCTTTCTTT
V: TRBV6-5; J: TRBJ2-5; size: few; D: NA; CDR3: CASLGGGAQTQYF; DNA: TGTGCCAGCCTCGGTGGGGGGGCCCAGACCCAGTACTTC
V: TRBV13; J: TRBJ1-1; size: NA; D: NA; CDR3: CASSPSVLAEAFF; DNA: TGTGCCAGCAGCCCCAGCGTTCTGGCTGAAGCTTTCTTT
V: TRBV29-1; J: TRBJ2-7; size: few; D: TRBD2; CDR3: CSVASGTYEQYF; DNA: TGCAGCGTAGCTAGCGGGACCTACGAGCAGTACTTC
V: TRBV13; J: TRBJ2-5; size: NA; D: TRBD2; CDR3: CASSSGRGTSQETQYF; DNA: TGTGCCAGCAGCTCGGGGAGGGGGACTAGCCAAGAGACCCAGTACTTC
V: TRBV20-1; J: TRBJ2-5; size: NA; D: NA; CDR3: CSARNRDGLHGGKTQYF; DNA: TGCAGTGCTCGGAATCGGGACGGCCTGCATGGGGGGAAGACCCAGTACTTC
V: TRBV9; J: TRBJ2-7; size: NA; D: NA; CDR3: CASSETDWAYEQYF; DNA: TGTGCCAGCAGCGAGACGGACTGGGCTTACGAGCAGTACTTC
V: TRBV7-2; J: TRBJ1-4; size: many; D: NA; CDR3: CASSSQGVWNEKLFF; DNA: TGTGCCAGCAGCTCGCAGGGAGTCTGGAATGAAAAACTGTTTTTT
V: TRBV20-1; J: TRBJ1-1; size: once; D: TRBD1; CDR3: CSARDVTGGTEAFF; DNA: TGCAGTGCTAGAGATGTCACAGGGGGCACTGAAGCTTTCTTT
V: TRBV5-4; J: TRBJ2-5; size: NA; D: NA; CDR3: CASSWSIRTETQYF; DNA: TGTGCCAGCAGCTGGAGCATCCGGACAGAGACCCAGTACTTC
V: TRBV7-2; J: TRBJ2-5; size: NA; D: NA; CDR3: CASSPTSGQLETQYF; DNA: TGTGCCAGCAGCCCCACTTCCGGGCAGCTAGAGACCCAGTACTTC
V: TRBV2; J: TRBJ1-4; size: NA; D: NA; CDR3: CASSSETATNEKLFF; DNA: TGTGCCAGCAGTTCCGAGACAGCAACTAATGAAAAACTGTTTTTT
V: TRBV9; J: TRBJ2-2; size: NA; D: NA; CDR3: CASSVHGTRLPGELFF; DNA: TGTGCCAGCAGCGTCCACGGGACTCGGCTCCCCGGGGAGCTGTTTTTT
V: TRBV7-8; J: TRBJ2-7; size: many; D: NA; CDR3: CASSLRGSEQYF; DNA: TGTGCCAGCAGCTTGCGCGGAAGCGAGCAGTACTTC
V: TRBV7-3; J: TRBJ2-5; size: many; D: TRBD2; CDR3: CASSPTSGQETQYF; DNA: TGTGCCAGCAGCCCGACTAGCGGACAAGAGACCCAGTACTTC
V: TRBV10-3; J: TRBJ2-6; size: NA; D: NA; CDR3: CASSPRDTISGANVLTF; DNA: TGTGCCAGCAGCCCCCGGGACACCATCTCTGGGGCCAACGTCCTGACTTTC
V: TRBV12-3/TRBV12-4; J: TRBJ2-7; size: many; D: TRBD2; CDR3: CASRVTSGSSYEQYF; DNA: TGTGCCAGCAGGGTCACTAGCGGTAGCTCCTACGAGCAGTACTTC
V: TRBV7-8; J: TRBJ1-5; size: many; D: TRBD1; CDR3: CASSTTGGGNQPQHF; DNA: TGTGCCAGCAGCACGACAGGGGGAGGCAATCAGCCCCAGCATTTT
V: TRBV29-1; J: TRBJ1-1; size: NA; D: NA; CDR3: CSVEPGTEAFF; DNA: TGCAGCGTTGAACCGGGGACTGAAGCTTTCTTT
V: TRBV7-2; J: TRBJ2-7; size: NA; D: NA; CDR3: CASSLWGPSSYEQYF; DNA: TGTGCCAGCAGCTTATGGGGGCCGAGCTCCTACGAGCAGTACTTC
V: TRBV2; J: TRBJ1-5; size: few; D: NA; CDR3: CASSYALAQPQHF; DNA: TGTGCCAGCAGTTACGCGCTCGCACAGCCCCAGCATTTT
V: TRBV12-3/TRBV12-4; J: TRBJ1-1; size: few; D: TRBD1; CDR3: CASSSGGGLNEAFF; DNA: TGTGCCAGCAGTTCAGGAGGGGGCCTCAATGAAGCTTTCTTT
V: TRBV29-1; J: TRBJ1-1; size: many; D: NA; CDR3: CSVGFRGATEAFF; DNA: TGCAGCGTTGGTTTCAGGGGTGCCACTGAAGCTTTCTTT
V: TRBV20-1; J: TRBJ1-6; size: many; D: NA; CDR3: CSATMINAYNSPLHF; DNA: TGCAGTGCTACTATGATAAACGCCTATAATTCACCCCTCCACTTT
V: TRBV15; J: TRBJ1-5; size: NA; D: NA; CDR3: CATSRDGRMTQPQHF; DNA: TGTGCCACCAGCAGAGATGGGAGGATGACCCAGCCCCAGCATTTT
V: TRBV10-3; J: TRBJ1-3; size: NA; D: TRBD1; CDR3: CAISPQGTVGNTIYF; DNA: TGTGCCATCAGTCCCCAGGGGACAGTCGGAAACACCATATATTTT
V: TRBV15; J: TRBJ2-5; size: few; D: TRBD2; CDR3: CATSEGLAETQYF; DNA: TGTGCCACCAGCGAGGGACTAGCGGAGACCCAGTACTTC
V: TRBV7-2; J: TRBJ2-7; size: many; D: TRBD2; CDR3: CASSLTSSYEQYF; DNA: TGTGCCAGCAGCTTGACTAGCTCTTACGAGCAGTACTTC
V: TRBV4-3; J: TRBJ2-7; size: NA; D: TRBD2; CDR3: CASSEKTSGLGYEQYF; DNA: TGCGCCAGCAGCGAAAAGACTAGCGGATTAGGCTACGAGCAGTACTTC
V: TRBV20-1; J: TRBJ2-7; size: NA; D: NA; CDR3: CSASVGTGTYEQYF; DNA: TGCAGTGCTAGTGTTGGCACAGGCACCTACGAGCAGTACTTC
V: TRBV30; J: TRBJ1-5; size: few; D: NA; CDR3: CAWSVPQGDMPQHF; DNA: TGTGCCTGGAGTGTACCGCAGGGCGACATGCCCCAGCATTTT
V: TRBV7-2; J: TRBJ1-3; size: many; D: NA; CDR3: CASSSRDIHGNTIYF; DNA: TGTGCCAGCAGCTCCCGGGACATTCATGGAAACACCATATATTTT
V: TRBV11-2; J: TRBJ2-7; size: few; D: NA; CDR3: CASSYLGQGRYEQYF; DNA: TGTGCCAGCAGCTATTTGGGGCAGGGGAGGTACGAGCAGTACTTC
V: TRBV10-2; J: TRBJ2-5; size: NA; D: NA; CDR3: CASKFANTEAFFGQGIETQYF; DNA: NA
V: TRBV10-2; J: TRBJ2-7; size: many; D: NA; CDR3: CASSESYSYEQYF; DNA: TGCGCCAGCAGTGAGTCCTACTCCTACGAGCAGTACTTC
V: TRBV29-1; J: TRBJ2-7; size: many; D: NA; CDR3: CSVERGTYEQYF; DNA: TGCAGCGTTGAAAGGGGCACGTACGAGCAGTACTTC